These 20 T cell receptor beta chains originate from one sample sequenced in a study of blood T cell repertoires in COVID-19. TCRdb's table, derived via immunoSEQ multiplex PCR, lists solely in-frame clones and lacks some. The table has tens of thousands of clones, roughly 80% seen once; the top ten hold around 4.1%. Sequencing was performed on peripheral blood. The source is a woman aged 60 to 75 with acute or convalescent COVID-19.

The chain uses TRBV7-9 and TRBJ2-7; D gene uncertain. Germline V gene data show CDR1 as SEHNR and CDR2 as FQNEAQ (reference sequence). This CDR3 is 11 amino acids long. V lost 4 bases and J 5 bases, leaving 6 bases between the germline ends. The CDR3 DNA is TGTGCCAGCAGCTCCCTCGACGAGCAGTACTTC. Its protein is CASSSLDEQYF.

This clone has more than one count but fewer than ten. The chain links TRBV18 to TRBJ2-5, with TRBD2 matching 7 bases. The V and J ends lost 6 bases and 4 bases, in that order; junction bases with no gene match: 11. CDR3 length: 15 amino acids. Germline V CDR1 and CDR2: KGHSH, LQKENI. CDR3 amino acids: CASSLYSGLPETQYF. In DNA form, the CDR3 reads TGTGCCAGCTCCCTCTACTCGGGACTACCAGAGACCCAGTACTTC.

This chain links TRBV24-1 with TRBJ1-2, with D unclear. CDR3 length: 14 amino acids. CDR1 and CDR2 from the germline V gene are KGHDR and SFDVKD. The germline V and J ends were trimmed by 2 bases and 8 bases, with 14 bases remaining between them. CDR3 sequence: CATSDSDSLGGYTF. The CDR3 DNA reads as TGTGCCACCAGTGATTCGGACTCGCTTGGGGGCTACACCTTC.

This clone showed up just a few times. The chain employs TRBV6-5 and TRBJ1-1; 7 bases fit TRBD1. CDR1 MNHEY and CDR2 SVGAGI come from the germline V gene. J was trimmed by 7 bases and V by 6 bases; bases with no gene match: 11. The CDR3 totals 14 residues. CDR3: CASRDDRAPVEAFF. The CDR3 coding sequence is TGTGCCAGCAGAGACGACAGGGCTCCAGTTGAAGCTTTCTTT.

The V and J genes are TRBV4-1 and TRBJ1-2, with D perhaps matching TRBD1 (6 bases). This CDR3 is built from 16 residues. Germline assignment: CDR1 MGHRA and CDR2 YSYEKL. Trimming pared 1 base from V and 4 bases from J, leaving 16 bases between. Here the CDR3 reads CASSQAQPRDTYGYTF. The CDR3 bases are TGCGCCAGCAGCCAAGCCCAGCCCCGGGACACCTATGGCTACACCTTC.

The chain couples TRBV6-1 to TRBJ2-5, with a weak D call TRBD1 (6 bases). The germline V gene has CDR1 MNHNS and CDR2 SASEGT. V dropped 2 bases and J dropped 5 bases, with 18 bases sitting between them. The CDR3 is made up of 16 amino acids. As DNA, the CDR3 is TGTGCCAGCAGTGAAATCGGGACATCTCCACAGGAGACCCAGTACTTC. Protein: CASSEIGTSPQETQYF.

The chain joins TRBV15 to TRBJ2-1; 7 bases map to TRBD2. Germline V gene data show CDR1 as LNHNV and CDR2 as YYDKDF (reference sequence). J lost 8 bases, V lost 0 bases, and 10 bases had no gene match. This CDR3 spans 16 amino acids. The CDR3 bases are TGTGCCACCAGCAGAGATCGGGGCGGGGGTATCGATGAGCAGTTCTTC. As protein: CATSRDRGGGIDEQFF.

The chain recombines TRBV6-5 with TRBJ1-2, with 7 nucleotides matching TRBD1. The CDR3 spans 13 residues. The germline CDR1 and CDR2 sequences are MNHEY and SVGAGI. The V segment lost 6 bases and the J segment 4 bases; nucleotides outside the gene matches: 5. CDR3 amino acids: CASSTGAPYGYTF. Here the CDR3 DNA reads TGTGCCAGCAGCACAGGGGCCCCCTATGGCTACACCTTC.

V gene TRBV28 combines with J gene TRBJ1-2; D perhaps matches TRBD1 (5 bases). CDR3 length: 14 residues. Germline loops: CDR1 MDHEN, CDR2 SYDVKM. Trimming pared 2 bases from V and 8 bases from J, leaving 15 bases between. Here the CDR3 reads CASSLRAGRWGYTF. The CDR3 DNA follows: TGTGCCAGCAGTTTAAGGGCAGGGAGGTGGGGCTACACCTTC.

J is TRBJ2-7 and V is TRBV5-1; TRBD1 agrees at 8 bases. Germline CDR1 is SGHRS and CDR2 is YFSETQ. This CDR3 spans 13 amino acids. The V and J ends lost 8 bases and 2 bases, in that order; junction bases with no gene match: 6. This CDR3 is CASGQGNPYEQYF. The CDR3 nucleotides read TGCGCCAGTGGACAGGGTAACCCCTACGAGCAGTACTTC.

This clone is a singleton in its sample. The chain recombines TRBV7-2 with TRBJ2-6, with 9 bases lining up with TRBD2. J gave up 4 bases and V 5 bases, and 6 bases lay outside the gene matches. CDR1 and CDR2 from the germline V gene are SGHTA and FQGNSA. The CDR3 sequence is 16 residues long. CDR3: CASSKASGAGANVLTF. CDR3 nucleotides: TGTGCCAGCAGCAAAGCTAGCGGGGCCGGGGCCAACGTCCTGACTTTC.

This clone was observed a single time. V is TRBV6-6 and J is TRBJ2-2, with TRBD2 matching over 7 bases. Trimming at V came to 8 bases and at J to 3 bases, leaving 9 bases not matched to a gene. Germline CDR1 reads MNHNY; CDR2 reads SVGAGI (reference sequence). This CDR3 region has 15 residues. For the CDR3, the DNA is TGTGCCAGCCGCCTGGCAGCGGGGTACACCGGGGAGCTGTTTTTT. Protein sequence: CASRLAAGYTGELFF.

This sequence joins TRBV2 and TRBJ2-7; D may be TRBD1 (6 bases). V was pared by 7 bases and J by 3 bases, with 19 bases between. From germline, CDR1 is SNHLY and CDR2 FYNNEI. This CDR3 contains 15 residues. The CDR3 DNA is TGTGCCAGCACTCTTACCCCTGGACAGAACTACGAGCAGTACTTC. Amino acid sequence: CASTLTPGQNYEQYF.

The chain uses TRBV2 and TRBJ1-6, with unresolved D. Per the germline V gene, CDR1 is SNHLY and CDR2 is FYNNEI. The CDR3 is made up of 15 amino acids. The germline V and J ends were trimmed by 6 bases and 7 bases, with 16 bases remaining between them. CDR3 nucleotide sequence: TGTGCCAGCAGGGTCGGGGAGGGTACCAATTCACCCCTCCACTTT. This codes for CASRVGEGTNSPLHF.

The chain is built from TRBV24-1 and TRBJ2-5; D perhaps matches TRBD2 (6 bases). From germline, CDR1 is KGHDR and CDR2 SFDVKD. The CDR3 totals 13 residues. V was shortened by 6 bases and J by 5 bases, with 12 bases between the two germline ends. The CDR3 is CATSPGGLETQYF. CDR3 bases: TGTGCCACCAGTCCCGGGGGTTTGGAGACCCAGTACTTC.

CDR3: CASSEARDQHF. In nucleotides, the CDR3 is TGTGCCAGCAGTGAAGCCAGGGACCAGCATTTT. The chain is built from TRBV6-1 and TRBJ1-5, with D possibly being TRBD1 (5 bases). Germline-derived CDR1 and CDR2 are MNHNS and SASEGT. The ends were cut back, 0 bases at V and 12 bases at J, with 6 bases in the middle. This CDR3 comprises 11 residues.

This chain links TRBV15 with TRBJ2-1, with D perhaps matching TRBD1 (6 bases). This CDR3 is 17 amino acids long. Germline V CDR1 and CDR2: LNHNV, YYDKDF (reference sequence). V was trimmed by 2 bases and J by 7 bases, leaving 21 bases between them. The CDR3 spells CATSRRNWTQGGNEQFF. DNA for the CDR3: TGTGCCACCAGCAGAAGGAATTGGACCCAAGGGGGTAATGAGCAGTTCTTC.

The rearrangement uses TRBV30 and TRBJ1-3, with unresolved D. The V end lost 6 bases, the J end lost 4 bases, and 7 bases lay between the germline ends. This CDR3 comprises 11 residues. CDR1 and CDR2 (germline): GTSNPN, SVGIG (reference sequence). Here the CDR3 DNA reads TGTGCCTGTACACCAGGAAACACCATATATTTT. It yields the protein CACTPGNTIYF. The full variable domain, rest sourced from reference TRBV30 and TRBJ1-3, is SQTIHQWPATLVQPVGSPLSLECTVEGTSNPNLYWYRQAAGRGLQLLFYSVGIGQISSEVPQNLSASRPQDRQFILSSKKLLLSDSGFYLCACTPGNTIYFGEGSWLTVV.

The chain has TRBV10-3 and TRBJ1-2, with D unclear. The ends were cut back, 4 bases at V and 8 bases at J, with 11 bases in the middle. The CDR3 spans 12 residues. The germline V gene has CDR1 ENHRY and CDR2 SYGVKD. CDR3 nucleotide sequence: TGTGCCATCAGTGGGTCGAGGGTCGGCTACACCTTC. This gives the protein CAISGSRVGYTF.

This clone was found once. The rearrangement joins TRBV4-1 to TRBJ1-4, with D unclear. Trimming took 3 bases from V and 0 from J, leaving 11 bases between them. The CDR3 has 16 residues. Germline CDR1 MGHRA, CDR2 YSYEKL. CDR3 sequence (DNA): TGCGCCAGCAGCCAGCTTCTCGGGGCAACTAATGAAAAACTGTTTTTT. Its translation: CASSQLLGATNEKLFF.